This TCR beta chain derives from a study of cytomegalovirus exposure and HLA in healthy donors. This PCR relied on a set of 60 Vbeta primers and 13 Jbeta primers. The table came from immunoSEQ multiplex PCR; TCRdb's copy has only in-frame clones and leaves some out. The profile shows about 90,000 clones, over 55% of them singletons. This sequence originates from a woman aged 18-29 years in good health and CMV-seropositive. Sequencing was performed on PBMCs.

This CDR3 is CASSLLLAGDNEQFF. DNA of the CDR3: TGTGCCAGCAGTTTATTACTAGCGGGAGACAATGAGCAGTTCTTC. The rearrangement uses TRBV27 and TRBJ2-1; 11 bases fit TRBD2. The germline V gene encodes CDR1 MNHEY and CDR2 SMNVEV (reference sequence). After removal of 1 base from V and 5 bases from J, the junction contained 1 base not matched to a gene. This CDR3 region has 15 residues.